This entry is about one TCR beta chain. This same CDR3 is encoded by further DNA sequences in the sample. This entry is derived from a study of blood T cell repertoires in COVID-19. TCRdb's copy holds only in-frame clones and misses some; the assay was immunoSEQ multiplex PCR. The data show 50,000 to 75,000 clones, over 75% seen once. J gave up 2 bases and V 4 bases, and 12 bases lay outside the gene matches. Germline V gene lookup returns CDR1 MDHEN and CDR2 SYDVKM. CDR3 length: 18 residues. This chain joins TRBV28 and TRBJ2-2, with TRBD2 matching over 8 bases. Sequencing was done on a sample of peripheral blood. The receptor comes from a man between 60 and 70 years old with acute or convalescent COVID-19. The CDR3 nucleotides are TGTGCCAGCAGTTCCCCCGTCGGGGGGGGGCAAAACACCGGGGAGCTGTTTTTT. Translated: CASSSPVGGGQNTGELFF. Looking up the rest from reference TRBV28 and TRBJ2-2 gives the full variable domain: DVKVTQSSRYLVKRTGEKVFLECVQDMDHENMFWYRQDPGLGLRLIYFSYDVKMKEKGDIPEGYSVSREKKERFSLILESASTNQTSMYLCASSSPVGGGQNTGELFFGEGSRLTVL.